This T cell receptor (beta chain) was sequenced during a study of OX40 agonist ivuxolimab in advanced cancers. Findings and limits, study-wide: With doses of 0.1-3.0 mg/kg, partial responders showed among the lowest clonal expansion.

Details on this clone: The antigen remains unidentified.

Libraries were prepared by immunoSEQ multiplex PCR; TCRdb keeps only in-frame clonotypes and omits some of them. The profile shows about 110,000 clones, 80% to 95% of them singletons. Germline CDR1 is GTSNPN and CDR2 is SVGIG (reference sequence). The CDR3 is 14 amino acids. Germline trimming cut 5 bases from V and 5 bases from J; bases unmatched to any gene: 12. This sequence originates from an adult with an advanced solid tumor such as melanoma, head and neck, liver or kidney cancer. The genes are TRBV30 and TRBJ2-7; 7 nucleotides agree with TRBD1. The sample in question was CD4+ or CD8+ T cells sorted from blood, obtained in a trial of the OX40 agonist ivuxolimab. CDR3 sequence reads: CAWDPVGGINEQYF. DNA for the CDR3: TGTGCCTGGGACCCGGTAGGGGGCATTAACGAGCAGTACTTC. Filled out from reference TRBV30 and TRBJ2-7, the complete variable domain reads SQTIHQWPATLVQPVGSPLSLECTVEGTSNPNLYWYRQAAGRGLQLLFYSVGIGQISSEVPQNLSASRPQDRQFILSSKKLLLSDSGFYLCAWDPVGGINEQYFGPGTRLTVT.